This T cell receptor (beta chain) appears in the sequencing data of a study of T-cell reconstitution after alpha-beta-depleted transplantation in children. Findings and caveats of the study: Recipient T cells and thymic progenitors that survived gave rise to the high TCRbeta diversity observed at day 60 in some patients. Most T-cell counts and diversity one year after the transplant came from T cells that were newly produced. At around two months after transplant, the alpha-beta T cells were reportedly derived from several hundred expanded clones that came from non-depleted graft cells.

Preparation of the TCRbeta library involved a method that used unique molecular identifiers. TCRdb reanalysed the PCR reads using MiXCR and keeps one entry per CDR3 protein. The sample contains fewer than 700,000 distinct CDR3 sequences, 23% of which appear only once. The CDR3 extends over 11 amino acids. Per germline, CDR1 SNHLY and CDR2 FYNNEI. The V and J ends lost 6 bases and 10 bases respectively, with 13 bases between them. In regard to this clonotype: Its antigen remains unknown.

The chain links TRBV2 to TRBJ2-7; D is perhaps TRBD1 (6 bases). The sequence derives from a boy in the first two years of life who had a stem cell transplant for acute myeloid leukemia, so the T cells may come from the graft donor. The material was PBMCs, mostly from graft donor cells, obtained 360 days after TCRalphabeta/CD19-depleted stem cell transplant. CDR3 in amino acids: CASRSGQIQYF. CDR3 DNA sequence: TGTGCCAGCAGGTCCGGACAGATCCAGTACTTC.